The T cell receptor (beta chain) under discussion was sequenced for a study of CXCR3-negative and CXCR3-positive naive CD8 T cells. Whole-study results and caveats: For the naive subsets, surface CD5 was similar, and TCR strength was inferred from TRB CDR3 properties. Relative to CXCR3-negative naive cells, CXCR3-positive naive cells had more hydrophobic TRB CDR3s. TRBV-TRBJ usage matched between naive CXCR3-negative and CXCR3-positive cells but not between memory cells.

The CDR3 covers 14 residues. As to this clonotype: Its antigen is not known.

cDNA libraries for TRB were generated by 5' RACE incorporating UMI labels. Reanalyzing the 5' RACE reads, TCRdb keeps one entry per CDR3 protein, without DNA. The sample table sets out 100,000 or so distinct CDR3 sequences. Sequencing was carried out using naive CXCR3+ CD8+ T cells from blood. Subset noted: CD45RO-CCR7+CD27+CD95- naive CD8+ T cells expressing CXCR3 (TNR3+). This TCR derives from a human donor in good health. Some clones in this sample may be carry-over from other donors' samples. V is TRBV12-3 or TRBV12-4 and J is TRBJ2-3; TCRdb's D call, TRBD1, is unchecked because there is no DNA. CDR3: CASSSPRDPDTQYF.